The sequence of this TCR beta chain was determined in a study of T cell repertoires in cytomegalovirus infection. About the study: Shared public TCR beta signatures pointed to both CMV infection and a matching HLA type.

TCRdb processed the reads anew with MiXCR; each CDR3 protein has one entry. The sample consists of 250,000 to 300,000 distinct CDR3 sequences, about 23% of them appearing once. To note about this clonotype: The antigen remains unidentified.

Whole-study results and caveats: There were carriers of CMV plus the relevant HLA, and cumulative public TCR beta family frequency identified them. The study found HLA-C-restricted CMV-specific TCR beta clonotypes dominating the ex vivo response.

Trimming cost V 7 bases and J 5 bases; bases outside gene matches: 11. This CDR3 has 14 residues. Germline V gene data show CDR1 as ENHRY and CDR2 as SYGVKD. The chain uses TRBV10-3 and TRBJ2-7; 7 bases are shared with TRBD2. Sequences were obtained from PBMCs. The sequence derives from a human donor in good health (CMV status not recorded). Some clones in this sample may be carry-over from other donors' samples. CDR3 sequence reads: CAINQGGRINEQYF. DNA for the CDR3: TGTGCCATCAATCAGGGCGGGAGAATAAACGAGCAGTACTTC.